This T cell receptor (beta chain) was captured by sequencing in a study of tumor-infiltrating lymphocytes in primary liver carcinoma. Study as a whole: Enrolled patients were male and female, aged 30 to 69 years. General study points: Between tumor regions, pairs overlapped more than tumor-adjacent and tumor-blood pairs did.

Germline V gene sequence: CDR1 MNHNS, CDR2 SASEGT. The CDR3 is 14 residues long. Scientists recovered RNA and DNA together from roughly 18-30 mg of unsorted bulk tissue. Chronic HBV infection was present, with no prior treatment. Total RNA (about 500 ng) served as template for TCR beta cDNA synthesis primed by a constant-region primer. Employing slightly modified ARM-PCR, three nested multiplex PCR rounds were run, and these gave rise to the TCR beta libraries. Each of the first two PCR rounds ran around 10 cycles with TRBV1-TRBV30 forward and C-beta reverse primers. TCRdb ran MiXCR on the multiplex PCR reads and lists one entry per CDR3 protein. This table holds roughly 49,000 distinct CDR3 sequences, over 75% found once. In the case of this clonotype: The target antigen is unknown. Mismatch with germline at one junction end may stem from a read error.

This TCR was sampled from a man aged 35 to 55 with primary liver carcinoma and hepatitis B virus infection. The chain couples TRBV6-1 to TRBJ2-7; the D gene is possibly TRBD1 (7 bases). The sample comprised liver tumor tissue from sampling region 5. Described subset: tumor region T5, tumor centre. The CDR3 DNA is TGTGTCAGCAGTGCGGGACAGAGAGCCTACGAGCAGTACTTC. This sequence encodes CVSSAGQRAYEQYF.